The following is a TCR beta chain sequence with its context. The sample is drawn from a study of CD8+ T cells in alopecia areata. Documented treatment: oral pan-JAK inhibitor, 5-10 mg twice daily. Extracted RNA was reverse transcribed, and the resulting cDNA served as sequencing template. Using immunoSEQ multiplex PCR, the repertoire was profiled, and TCRdb retains in-frame clones only, with some absent. The sample lists 150,000 to 250,000 clones, roughly 60% occurring once. The origin of this receptor is a human donor with alopecia areata. This specimen was CD4+ T cells sorted from blood, taken at week 24, from a patient treated with tofacitinib.

The CDR3, as DNA: TGTGCCAGCAGAGGGGAAAGCTACGAGCAGTACTTC. Translation gives CASRGESYEQYF. The genes are TRBV6-6 and TRBJ2-7, with D perhaps TRBD1 (5 bases). Germline CDR1 and CDR2: MNHNY and SVGAGI (reference sequence). CDR3 length equals 12 residues. Between the trimmed V and J ends, which lost 6 bases and 3 bases, there was a span of 9 bases.